Below, 2 T cell receptor beta chains from the same sample are listed, as sequenced in a study of blood T cell repertoires in COVID-19. Profiling relied on immunoSEQ multiplex PCR, and the TCRdb table lists in-frame clones only, not all of them. The table has a few hundred thousand clones, 85% seen once. The sequencing sample was made of PBMCs or T cells enriched from blood (not recorded which). These receptors came from a woman between 50 and 59 years old who had recovered from COVID-19.

This clone was seen only once. The V and J genes are TRBV5-4 and TRBJ1-3; TRBD1 matches 8 bases. The CDR3 sequence is 13 residues long. CDR1 SGHNT and CDR2 YYREEE come from the germline V gene (reference sequence). Trimming removed 4 bases from V and 8 bases from J; junction bases left unmatched: 5. This chain's CDR3 is CASSTTGVDTIYF. The CDR3, as DNA: TGTGCCAGCAGCACGACAGGGGTCGACACCATATATTTT.

The chain employs TRBV30 and TRBJ1-1; 9 bases agree with TRBD1. Germline CDR1 is GTSNPN and CDR2 is SVGIG (reference sequence). The CDR3 sequence is 13 residues long. Trimming removed 3 bases from V and 3 bases from J; junction bases left unmatched: 2. Here the CDR3 reads CAWRRDRDTEAFF. Written as DNA, the CDR3 is TGTGCCTGGAGGAGGGACAGGGACACTGAAGCTTTCTTT.